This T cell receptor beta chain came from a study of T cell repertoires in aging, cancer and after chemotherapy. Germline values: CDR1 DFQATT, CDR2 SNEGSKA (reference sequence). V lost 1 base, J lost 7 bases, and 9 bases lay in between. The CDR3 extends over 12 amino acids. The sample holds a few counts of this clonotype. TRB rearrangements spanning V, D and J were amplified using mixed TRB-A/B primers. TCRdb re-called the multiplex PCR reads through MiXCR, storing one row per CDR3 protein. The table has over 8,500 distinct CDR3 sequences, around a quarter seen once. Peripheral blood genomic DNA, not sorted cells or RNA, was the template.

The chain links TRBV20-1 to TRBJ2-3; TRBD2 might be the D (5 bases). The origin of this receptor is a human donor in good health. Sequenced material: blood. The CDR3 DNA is TGCAGTGCTAGAGCAAGCGGATATACGCAGTATTTT. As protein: CSARASGYTQYF.